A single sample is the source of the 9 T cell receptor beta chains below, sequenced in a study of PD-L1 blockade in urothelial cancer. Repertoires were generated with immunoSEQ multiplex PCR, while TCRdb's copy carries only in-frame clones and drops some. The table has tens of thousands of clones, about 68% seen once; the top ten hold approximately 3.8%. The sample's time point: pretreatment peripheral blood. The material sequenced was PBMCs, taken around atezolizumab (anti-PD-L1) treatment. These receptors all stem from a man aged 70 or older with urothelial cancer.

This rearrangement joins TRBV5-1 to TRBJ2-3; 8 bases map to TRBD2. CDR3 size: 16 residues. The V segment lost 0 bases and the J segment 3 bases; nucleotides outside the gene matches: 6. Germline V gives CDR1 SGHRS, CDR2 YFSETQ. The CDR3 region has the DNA TGCGCCAGCAGCTTGGATCGGGCTAGCGGGACAGATACGCAGTATTTT. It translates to CASSLDRASGTDTQYF.

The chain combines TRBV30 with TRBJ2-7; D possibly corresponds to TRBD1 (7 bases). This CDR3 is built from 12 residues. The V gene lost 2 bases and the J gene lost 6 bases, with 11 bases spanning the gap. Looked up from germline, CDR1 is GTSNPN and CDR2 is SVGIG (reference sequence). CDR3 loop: CAWSPQGGEQYF. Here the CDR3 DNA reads TGTGCCTGGAGTCCGCAGGGGGGCGAGCAGTACTTC.

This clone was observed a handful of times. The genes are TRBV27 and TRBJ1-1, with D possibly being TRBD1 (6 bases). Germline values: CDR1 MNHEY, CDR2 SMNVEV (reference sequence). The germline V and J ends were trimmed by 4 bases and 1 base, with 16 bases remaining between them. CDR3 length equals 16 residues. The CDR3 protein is CASSSRSGVENTEAFF. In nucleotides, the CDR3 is TGTGCCAGCAGTTCCCGTTCAGGGGTGGAGAACACTGAAGCTTTCTTT.

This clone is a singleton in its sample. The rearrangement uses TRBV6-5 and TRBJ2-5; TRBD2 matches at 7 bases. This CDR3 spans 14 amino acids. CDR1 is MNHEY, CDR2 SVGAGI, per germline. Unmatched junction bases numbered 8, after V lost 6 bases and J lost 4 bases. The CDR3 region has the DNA TGTGCCAGCAGCCTTCAGACTAGCCCAGAGACCCAGTACTTC. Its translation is CASSLQTSPETQYF.

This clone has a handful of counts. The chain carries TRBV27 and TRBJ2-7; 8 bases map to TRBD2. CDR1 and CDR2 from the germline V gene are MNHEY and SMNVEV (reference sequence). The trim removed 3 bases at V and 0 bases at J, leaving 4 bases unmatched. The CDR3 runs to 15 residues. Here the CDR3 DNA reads TGTGCCAGCAGTTTCACGGGAGGGCCCTCCTACGAGCAGTACTTC. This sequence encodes CASSFTGGPSYEQYF.

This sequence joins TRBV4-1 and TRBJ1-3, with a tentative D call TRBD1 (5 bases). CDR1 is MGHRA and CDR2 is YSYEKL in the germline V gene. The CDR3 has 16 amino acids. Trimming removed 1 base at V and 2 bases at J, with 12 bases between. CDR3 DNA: TGCGCCAGCAGCCAAGTATGGGGCAGAGCTGGAAACACCATATATTTT. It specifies CASSQVWGRAGNTIYF.

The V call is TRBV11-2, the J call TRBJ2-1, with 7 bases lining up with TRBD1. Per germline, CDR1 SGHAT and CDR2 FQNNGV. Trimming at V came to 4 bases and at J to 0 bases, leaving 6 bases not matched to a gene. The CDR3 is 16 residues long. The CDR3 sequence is CASSSYRGSSYNEQFF. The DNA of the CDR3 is TGTGCCAGCAGCTCCTACAGGGGTAGCTCCTACAATGAGCAGTTCTTC.

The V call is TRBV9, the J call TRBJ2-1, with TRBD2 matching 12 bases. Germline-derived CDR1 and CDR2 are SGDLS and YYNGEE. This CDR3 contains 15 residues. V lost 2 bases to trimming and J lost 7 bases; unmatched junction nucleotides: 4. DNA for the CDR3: TGTGCCAGCAGCGTGAGGACTAGCGGGATTAATGAGCAGTTCTTC. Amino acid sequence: CASSVRTSGINEQFF.

CDR3 protein: CASSERGLNTGELFF. The CDR3 DNA sequence: TGTGCCAGCAGCGAGAGGGGGCTGAACACCGGGGAGCTGTTTTTT. This sequence joins TRBV7-6 and TRBJ2-2; 7 nucleotides agree with TRBD1. Germline loops: CDR1 SGHVS, CDR2 FNYEAQ. V lost 5 bases, J lost 1 base, and 4 bases stayed unmatched. This CDR3 is built from 15 residues.